These 23 T cell receptor beta chains were sequenced from one sample in a study of T cells in Graves' hyperthyroidism and ophthalmopathy. The source material, RNA transcripts, was used to amplify TCR beta CDR3 regions. The HTBI primer set drove a first-round RT-PCR of the TCR CDR3. TCRdb reprocessed the multiplex PCR reads via MiXCR and lists one record per CDR3 protein. The repertoire holds over 450,000 distinct CDR3 sequences, roughly 14% seen once, with less than 20% in the top ten. Sequencing input: blood. These receptors all come from a woman younger than 35 with Graves' hyperthyroidism.

This clonotype was detected ten times or more. The CDR3 reads CASTVGLAGGGDTQYF. The CDR3 DNA reads as TGTGCCAGCACCGTGGGACTAGCGGGGGGGGGAGATACGCAGTATTTT. The chain is built from TRBV12-3 or TRBV12-4 and TRBJ2-3; TRBD2 aligns across 16 bases. The CDR3 runs to 16 residues. Losses at the gene ends were 7 bases for V and 5 bases for J; bases not matched to a gene: 6.

This clonotype was observed at least ten times. This chain uses TRBV7-9 with TRBJ2-7; the match to TRBD1 covers 8 bases. After removal of 3 bases from V and 0 bases from J, the junction contained 13 bases not matched to a gene. Germline assignment: CDR1 SEHNR and CDR2 FQNEAQ (reference sequence). The length of the CDR3 is 18 residues. The CDR3: CASSLTGERGWSSYEQYF. In DNA, the CDR3 is TGTGCCAGCAGCTTGACAGGGGAACGCGGGTGGAGCTCCTACGAGCAGTACTTC.

This clonotype was seen many times. The chain recombines TRBV13 with TRBJ2-7, with D possibly TRBD2 on 6 matching bases. This CDR3 region has 14 residues. V was clipped by 5 bases and J by 2 bases, with 13 bases between them. Germline loops: CDR1 PRHDT, CDR2 FYEKMQ (reference sequence). CDR3 region: CASSIRRGTYEQYF. DNA for the CDR3: TGTGCCAGCAGCATCCGACGGGGGACCTACGAGCAGTACTTC.

In its sample, this clonotype was seen many times. V usage is TRBV30 and J usage is TRBJ1-2; 9 positions agree with TRBD1. Germline V lookup: CDR1 GTSNPN, CDR2 SVGIG (reference sequence). The CDR3 sequence is 12 residues long. The V segment lost 5 bases and the J segment 8 bases; nucleotides outside the gene matches: 6. The DNA for the CDR3 is TGTGCCTGGGCTACAGGGGGCTACGGCTACACCTTC. Translation gives CAWATGGYGYTF.

This clonotype came up a few times. A single base separates this from a much larger clone, so it may be a read error. The V and J genes are TRBV11-2 and TRBJ1-1; a possible D gene is TRBD1 (6 bases). The CDR3 spans 15 residues. Germline CDR1 and CDR2: SGHAT and FQNNGV. CDR3 residues: CASSWTDRVNIEAFF. CDR3 DNA sequence: TGTGCCAGCAGCTGGACGGACAGAGTGAACATTGAAGCTTTCTTT.

The chain links TRBV19 to TRBJ1-2; a weak D match, TRBD1 (5 bases). CDR3 length: 13 amino acids. Germline lookup yields CDR1 LNHDA and CDR2 SQIVND (reference sequence). V lost 2 bases, J lost 4 bases, and 8 bases lay in between. In DNA, the CDR3 is TGTGCCAGTAGTATAAGGACACTCTATGGCTACACCTTC. It specifies CASSIRTLYGYTF.

This clonotype was seen at least ten times. The rearrangement uses TRBV6-2 or TRBV6-3 and TRBJ2-7; 14 bases agree with TRBD2. V lost 2 bases and J lost 3; bases outside the gene matches: 0. Germline CDR1 MNHEY, CDR2 SVGEGT. The length of the CDR3 is 15 residues. CDR3 sequence: CASSYGTSGSYEQYF. The CDR3 coding sequence is TGTGCCAGCAGTTACGGGACTAGCGGGAGCTACGAGCAGTACTTC.

Remarks on this clonotype: This could be a read error, since a much larger clone is one nucleotide away. For the CDR3, the DNA is TGTGCCAGCAGAAAAGAGACCAGGGTGGGTTCACCCCTCCTCTTT. It translates to CASRKETRVGSPLLF. V gene TRBV7-6 combines with J gene TRBJ1-6; maybe TRBD1 (5 bases). CDR1 SGHVS and CDR2 FNYEAQ come from the germline V gene. The CDR3 is made up of 15 amino acids.

The CDR3 loop is CAWSVLASTDTQYF. The CDR3, as DNA: TGTGCCTGGAGTGTACTAGCGAGCACAGATACGCAGTATTTT. This chain joins TRBV30 and TRBJ2-3, with 7 bases aligning to TRBD2. CDR1 is GTSNPN, CDR2 SVGIG, per germline (reference sequence). Losses at the gene ends were 0 bases for V and 0 bases for J; bases not matched to a gene: 0. This CDR3 comprises 14 residues.

CDR3 in DNA: TGTGCCAGCAGCTTCTCTGGCTGGAACACTGAAGCTTTCTTT. Its protein is CASSFSGWNTEAFF. V and J are TRBV11-3 and TRBJ1-1; no clear D gene. The ends were cut back, 3 bases at V and 1 base at J, with 9 bases in the middle. The germline gives CDR1 SGHNT, CDR2 YENEEA. The CDR3 extends over 14 amino acids.

This clonotype was seen more than once but under ten times. The J gene is TRBJ2-1, the V gene TRBV6-1, with D possibly TRBD1 on 5 matching bases. Trimming pared 7 bases from V and 8 bases from J, leaving 18 bases between. This CDR3 spans 14 amino acids. Germline V gives CDR1 MNHNS, CDR2 SASEGT. In DNA, the CDR3 is TGTGCCAGCACCCCGGCAGGGCCTAGGGATGAGCAGTTCTTC. It is translated as CASTPAGPRDEQFF.

This clonotype has at least ten counts. This chain links TRBV5-1 with TRBJ1-6, with TRBD1 as a possible D gene (6 bases). In germline, CDR1 is SGHRS, CDR2 YFSETQ. The CDR3 length is 14 residues. The germline V and J ends were trimmed by 2 bases and 7 bases, with 10 bases remaining between them. The CDR3 coding sequence is TGCGCCAGCAGCTTCAAACAGGGAAATTCACCCCTCCACTTT. Its translation: CASSFKQGNSPLHF.

This clonotype turned up a few times. The CDR3 loop reads CSARAIGLRGNIQYF. In DNA form, the CDR3 reads TGCAGTGCTAGAGCCATTGGACTAAGGGGAAACATTCAGTACTTC. The V call is TRBV20-1, the J call TRBJ2-4, with TRBD2 as a possible D gene (6 bases). Germline V gene data show CDR1 as DFQATT and CDR2 as SNEGSKA (reference sequence). The CDR3 sequence is 15 residues long. V lost 1 base and J 6 bases, leaving 16 bases between the germline ends.

This clonotype was seen at least ten times. The rearrangement joins TRBV19 to TRBJ2-2; no clear D. With 5 bases removed from V and 7 bases from J, the gap between germline ends came to 11 bases. The CDR3 sequence is 13 residues long. Germline values: CDR1 LNHDA, CDR2 SQIVND (reference sequence). The DNA for the CDR3 is TGTGCCAGTAGTCCCCTTAGTAGCGGGGAGCTGTTTTTT. Translating it yields CASSPLSSGELFF.

This clonotype was seen only once. V usage is TRBV29-1 and J usage is TRBJ2-3; 10 bases agree with TRBD2. V shed 7 bases, J shed 1 base, and the junction held 5 bases outside the gene matches. Germline values: CDR1 SQVTM, CDR2 ANQGSEA. The CDR3 contains 14 residues. CDR3 sequence: CSADGTSGTDTQYF. Here the CDR3 DNA reads TGCAGCGCCGACGGGACTAGCGGCACAGATACGCAGTATTTT.

This clonotype was picked up many times. The chain has TRBV19 and TRBJ2-3; 12 bases align to TRBD2. V lost 10 bases to trimming and J lost 3 bases; unmatched junction nucleotides: 8. CDR3 length: 15 residues. CDR1 is LNHDA and CDR2 is SQIVND in the germline V gene (reference sequence). DNA for the CDR3: TGTGCCACCACGACTAGCGGGAGTGTGACAGATACGCAGTATTTT. Translating gives CATTTSGSVTDTQYF.

The genes are TRBV9 and TRBJ2-1; D unclear. This CDR3 has 13 amino acids. Trimming took off 4 bases at V and 6 bases at J, with 11 bases between the two ends. Germline CDR1 SGDLS, CDR2 YYNGEE. The CDR3 bases are TGTGCCAGCAGCCCGCCTCGTGTCAATGAGCAGTTCTTC. Amino acids: CASSPPRVNEQFF.

This clonotype has a count of ten or more. This chain links TRBV12-3 or TRBV12-4 with TRBJ2-1; 15 nucleotides line up with TRBD2. The CDR3 is 15 residues long. V shed 6 bases and J 8 bases; nucleotides not matched to a gene: 5. CDR3 sequence reads: CASRGLAGGPDEQFF. Here the CDR3 DNA reads TGTGCCAGCAGAGGACTAGCGGGAGGGCCCGATGAGCAGTTCTTC.

This clonotype has a count of ten or more. The rearrangement uses TRBV28 and TRBJ2-7; TRBD1 matches at 7 bases. The CDR3 covers 14 residues. V shed 5 bases and J 7 bases; nucleotides not matched to a gene: 11. Germline lookup yields CDR1 MDHEN and CDR2 SYDVKM. The CDR3 is CASSIPGQTLEQYF. The DNA for the CDR3 is TGTGCCAGCAGTATACCGGGACAGACCCTAGAGCAGTACTTC.

The J gene is TRBJ1-1, the V gene TRBV6-1; weak D call: TRBD1 (5 bases). From germline, CDR1 is MNHNS and CDR2 SASEGT. There are 13 residues in the CDR3. Deletions cut 6 bases from V and 5 bases from J, with 13 bases between. CDR3 nucleotides: TGTGCCAGCAGCACCAGGGTTGAGACTGAAGCTTTCTTT. This codes for CASSTRVETEAFF.

This clonotype was observed a handful of times. At one end the junction does not follow the germline gene, possibly because of a read error. The gene calls are TRBV5-1 and TRBJ1-5, with a weak D call TRBD1 (5 bases). The CDR3 has 15 amino acids. The germline V gene encodes CDR1 SGHRS and CDR2 YFSETQ. The CDR3 DNA reads TGCGCCAGCAGCTTACCCGGGGGAAGCAGTCAGCCCCAGCATTTT. Its translation: CASSLPGGSSQPQHF. The full variable domain, completed using reference TRBV5-1 and TRBJ1-5, is KAGVTQTPRYLIKTRGQQVTLSCSPISGHRSVSWYQQTPGQGLQFLFEYFSETQRNKGNFPGRFSGRQFSNSRSEMNVSTLELGDSALYLCASSLPGGSSQPQHFGDGTRLSIL.

This clonotype was picked up many times. The V and J genes are TRBV28 and TRBJ2-5; D may be TRBD2 (7 bases). The CDR3 is 15 amino acids. CDR1 and CDR2 (germline): MDHEN, SYDVKM. Trimming cost V 5 bases and J 5 bases, with 18 bases left between them. CDR3 sequence reads: CASSLLAGAGETQYF. As DNA, the CDR3 is TGTGCCAGCAGTCTCCTGGCGGGGGCGGGGGAGACCCAGTACTTC.

This clonotype was counted many times. The chain carries TRBV6-2 or TRBV6-3 and TRBJ2-2, with D unresolved. V dropped 8 bases and J dropped 2 bases, with 3 bases sitting between them. The CDR3 runs 11 residues. CDR1 is MNHEY and CDR2 is SVGEGT in the germline V gene. The CDR3 coding sequence is TGTGCCAGCGGTAACACCGGGGAGCTGTTTTTT. Its translation is CASGNTGELFF.